A selection of T cell receptor beta chains follows, all from one sample in a study of response to subunit inactivated influenza vaccine. Via MiXCR, TCRdb re-called the RT-PCR reads, giving one row per CDR3 protein. The sample has about 540,000 distinct CDR3 sequences, roughly a quarter seen once. This sample was also put to use in a study of T cells expressing NK-cell markers.

Sequencing used CD4+ T cells sorted from PBMCs, obtained 12 days after vaccination. These TCRs come from a man between 50 and 59 years old who received an inactivated influenza vaccine. The CDR3 runs from the conserved cysteine through the conserved F or W. A D gene is named only where the DNA matches it firmly. A clone size is listed for some rows: how often the clone was seen (once, few, many), or a class if it is expanded.

size,V,D,J,CDR3,DNA
-,TRBV18,-,TRBJ1-2,CASSPPSGNYGYTF,TGTGCCAGCTCACCACCGTCAGGAAACTATGGCTACACCTTC
-,TRBV20-1,-,TRBJ2-7,CSACSDITYEQYF,TGCAGTGCTTGTTCGGACATCACCTACGAGCAGTACTTC
many,TRBV20-1,-,TRBJ2-2,CSARAPGLRNTGELFF,TGCAGTGCTAGAGCTCCGGGACTGAGGAACACCGGGGAGCTGTTTTTT
once,TRBV15,TRBD2,TRBJ2-7,CATSRGLAGTYEQYF,TGTGCCACCAGCCGGGGACTAGCGGGGACCTACGAGCAGTACTTC
-,TRBV6-2/TRBV6-3,-,TRBJ1-2,CASSYPGPLGINYGYTF,TGTGCCAGCAGTTATCCCGGACCGCTCGGGATAAACTATGGCTACACCTTC
few,TRBV7-8,-,TRBJ2-2,CASSPNTGTTGELFF,TGTGCCAGCAGCCCTAATACAGGAACTACCGGGGAGCTGTTTTTT
-,TRBV7-2,-,TRBJ2-1,CASSLDWGVDEQFF,TGTGCCAGCAGCTTAGATTGGGGGGTTGATGAGCAGTTCTTC
few,TRBV4-2,TRBD2,TRBJ2-1,CASSQDGSGGAVEQFF,TGTGCCAGCAGCCAAGACGGGAGCGGGGGGGCGGTTGAGCAGTTCTTC
-,TRBV20-1,TRBD1,TRBJ2-7,CSARVGQGLSEQYF,TGCAGTGCTAGAGTGGGACAGGGACTAAGCGAGCAGTACTTC
-,TRBV12-3/TRBV12-4,-,TRBJ2-5,CASRPELVAQETQYF,TGTGCCAGCAGGCCAGAATTGGTGGCACAAGAGACCCAGTACTTC
few,TRBV24-1,TRBD1,TRBJ2-5,CATSDYHGTGWETQYF,TGTGCCACCAGTGATTACCACGGGACAGGCTGGGAGACCCAGTACTTC
-,TRBV12-3/TRBV12-4,-,TRBJ2-3,CASSLKQGGKDTQYF,TGTGCCAGCAGTTTAAAGCAGGGGGGGAAAGATACGCAGTATTTT
few,TRBV29-1,-,TRBJ2-7,CSVERGHSPDEQYF,TGCAGCGTTGAACGCGGTCATAGTCCCGACGAGCAGTACTTC
-,TRBV6-1,-,TRBJ2-4,CASSPPQGKAKNIQYF,TGTGCCAGCAGTCCCCCCCAGGGTAAAGCCAAAAACATTCAGTACTTC
-,TRBV5-1,-,TRBJ2-6,CASSIRTAEGVLTF,TGCGCCAGCAGCATCAGGACAGCTGAGGGCGTCCTGACTTTC
few,TRBV5-1,TRBD2,TRBJ2-1,CASSLLAGDVNEQFF,TGCGCCAGCAGCTTGCTAGCGGGAGACGTCAATGAGCAGTTCTTC
few,TRBV20-1,TRBD1,TRBJ2-7,CSASVTGTGYYEQYF,TGCAGTGCTAGCGTAACCGGGACAGGGTACTACGAGCAGTACTTC
few,TRBV28,-,TRBJ1-1,CASSLHSGGNTEAFF,TGTGCCAGCAGTTTGCACAGCGGCGGGAACACTGAAGCTTTCTTT
many,TRBV5-1,-,TRBJ2-3,CASSDPILDTQYF,TGCGCCAGCAGCGATCCCATCTTAGATACGCAGTATTTT
-,TRBV20-1,-,TRBJ2-5,CSAVEGSQETQYF,TGCAGTGCTGTGGAGGGGTCACAAGAGACCCAGTACTTC
-,TRBV29-1,-,TRBJ2-1,CSVLRTVEQQFF,TGCAGCGTTTTACGTACCGTAGAACAGCAGTTCTTC
few,TRBV9,-,TRBJ2-3,CASSVAALGAGDDTQYF,TGTGCCAGCAGCGTAGCAGCCCTGGGGGCGGGAGACGATACGCAGTATTTT
-,TRBV3-1,-,TRBJ2-7,CASSQGLIAASEQYF,TGTGCCAGCAGCCAAGGTCTCATAGCCGCCTCCGAGCAGTACTTC
-,TRBV20-1,-,TRBJ2-3,CSAMTDTQYF,TGCAGTGCCATGACAGATACGCAGTATTTT
-,TRBV12-3/TRBV12-4,-,TRBJ2-3,CASSFGQVTDTQYF,TGTGCCAGCAGTTTCGGTCAGGTGACAGATACGCAGTATTTT
-,TRBV5-1,TRBD2,TRBJ2-7,CASSGLADSYEQYF,TGCGCCAGCAGCGGGCTAGCGGACTCCTACGAGCAGTACTTC
-,TRBV2,TRBD1,TRBJ1-1,CASSVDRGSAEAFF,TGTGCCAGCAGTGTGGACAGGGGCTCCGCGGAAGCTTTCTTT
-,TRBV6-5,-,TRBJ1-1,CASSYSLRTPGTEAFF,TGTGCCAGCAGTTACTCTTTAAGGACTCCGGGCACTGAAGCTTTCTTT
few,TRBV10-3,-,TRBJ2-3,CAGKGTSTDTQYF,TGTGCTGGGAAGGGGACAAGCACAGATACGCAGTATTTT
-,TRBV6-1,-,TRBJ2-3,CASRGNGWFRADTQYF,TGTGCCAGCAGGGGTAATGGGTGGTTTCGTGCAGATACGCAGTATTTT
-,TRBV20-1,TRBD2,TRBJ2-7,CSARPLLAGGANEQYF,TGCAGTGCTAGACCCCTACTAGCGGGAGGCGCGAACGAGCAGTACTTC